This TCR beta chain emerged from a study of PD-1 blockade in mismatch repair-deficient tumors. Looking at the study overall: Patients had over ten mismatch repair-deficient cancer types and were previously treated and progressing.

Overall study findings and caveats: Rapid post-treatment expansion, then contraction, generally preceding radiologic response, marked tumor-resident clones.

The CDR3 sequence is 15 residues long. Germline V lookup: CDR1 SGHDT, CDR2 YYEEEE. V gave up 5 bases and J gave up 0 bases, with 15 bases separating them. All patients were mismatch repair deficient, assessed by either PCR or immunohistochemistry. TCRs were sequenced from a few patients responding to pembrolizumab. The method was immunoSEQ multiplex PCR; TCRdb's version includes in-frame clones alone and lacks a portion of them. The sample includes about 66,000 clones, around 80% of them seen just once. Turning to this clone: Its antigen is still unknown.

The sample consisted of peripheral blood, taken 2 weeks after starting pembrolizumab. This chain connects TRBV5-6 to TRBJ2-7; tentatively, D is TRBD2 (5 bases). The origin of this receptor is an adult with mismatch repair-deficient cancer. The CDR3 protein is CASSPIPGSSYEQYF. The CDR3 DNA reads as TGTGCCAGCAGTCCAATACCGGGATCCTCCTACGAGCAGTACTTC. The whole variable domain, remainder taken from reference TRBV5-6 and TRBJ2-7, is DAGVTQSPTHLIKTRGQQVTLRCSPKSGHDTVSWYQQALGQGPQFIFQYYEEEERQRGNFPDRFSGHQFPNYSSELNVNALLLGDSALYLCASSPIPGSSYEQYFGPGTRLTVT.